This T cell receptor (beta chain) was found in a study of T-cell memory formation after mild COVID-19. Study information: Largely, TCR clusters stayed within a single donor.

V dropped 6 bases and J dropped 8 bases, with 13 bases sitting between them. The CDR3 length is 12 residues. The germline gives CDR1 LNHDA, CDR2 SQIVND (reference sequence). The authors produced TCR alpha and TCR beta cDNA libraries with sample barcodes and UMIs by 5'RACE using constant-segment primers. TCRdb reprocessed the 5' RACE reads via MiXCR and lists one record per CDR3 protein. The data contain 240,000 or so distinct CDR3 sequences, 9.4% of them singletons. This clonotype was seen a few times. This clonotype was obtained from a man aged 18 to 30 who had mild COVID-19 (a few samples of this study predate the infection). Cell type and time point are not known. The material sequenced was PBMCs or a T cell subset sorted from them (not recorded which). V is TRBV19 and J is TRBJ1-1; D gene unclear. DNA for the CDR3: TGTGCCAGTAGGTCGCCAGCTTTCGAAGCTTTCTTT. Protein sequence: CASRSPAFEAFF.